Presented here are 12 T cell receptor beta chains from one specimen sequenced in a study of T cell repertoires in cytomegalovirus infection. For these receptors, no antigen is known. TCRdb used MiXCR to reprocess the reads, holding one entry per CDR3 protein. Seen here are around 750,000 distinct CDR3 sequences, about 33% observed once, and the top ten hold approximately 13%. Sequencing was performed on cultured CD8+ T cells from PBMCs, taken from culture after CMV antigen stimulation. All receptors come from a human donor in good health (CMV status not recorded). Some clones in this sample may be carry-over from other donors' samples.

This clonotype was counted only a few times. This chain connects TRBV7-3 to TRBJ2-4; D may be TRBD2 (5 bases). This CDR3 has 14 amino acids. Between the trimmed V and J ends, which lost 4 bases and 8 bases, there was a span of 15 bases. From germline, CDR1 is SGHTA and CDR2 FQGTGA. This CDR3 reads CASSSRTGSDIQYF. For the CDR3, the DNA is TGTGCCAGCAGCTCGAGGACGGGGAGTGACATTCAGTACTTC.

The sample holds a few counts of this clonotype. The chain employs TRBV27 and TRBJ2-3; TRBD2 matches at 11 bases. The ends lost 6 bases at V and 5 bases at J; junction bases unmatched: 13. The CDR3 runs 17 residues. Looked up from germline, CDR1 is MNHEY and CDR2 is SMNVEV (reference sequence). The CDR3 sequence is CASSMLTSGVFGDTQYF. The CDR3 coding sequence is TGTGCCAGCAGCATGCTGACTAGCGGGGTCTTCGGAGATACGCAGTATTTT.

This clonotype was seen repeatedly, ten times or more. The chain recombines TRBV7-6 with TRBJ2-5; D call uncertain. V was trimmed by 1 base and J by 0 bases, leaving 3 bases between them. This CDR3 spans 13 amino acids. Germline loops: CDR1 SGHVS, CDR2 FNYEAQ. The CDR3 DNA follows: TGTGCCAGCAGCTTAGGGTACCAAGAGACCCAGTACTTC. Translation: CASSLGYQETQYF.

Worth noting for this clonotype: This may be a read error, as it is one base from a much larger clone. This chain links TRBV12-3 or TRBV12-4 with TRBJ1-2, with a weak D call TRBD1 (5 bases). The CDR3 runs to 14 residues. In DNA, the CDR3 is TGTGCCAGCAATTTAACCCCCAGGGCGCATGGCTACACCTTC. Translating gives CASNLTPRAHGYTF.

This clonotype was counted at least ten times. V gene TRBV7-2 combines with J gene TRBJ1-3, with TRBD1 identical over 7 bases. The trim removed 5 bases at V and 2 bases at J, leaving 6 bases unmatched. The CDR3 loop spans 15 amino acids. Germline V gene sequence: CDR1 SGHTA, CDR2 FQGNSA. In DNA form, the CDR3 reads TGTGCCAGCAGCCCCGACAGGGACCCTGGAAACACCATATATTTT. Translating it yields CASSPDRDPGNTIYF.

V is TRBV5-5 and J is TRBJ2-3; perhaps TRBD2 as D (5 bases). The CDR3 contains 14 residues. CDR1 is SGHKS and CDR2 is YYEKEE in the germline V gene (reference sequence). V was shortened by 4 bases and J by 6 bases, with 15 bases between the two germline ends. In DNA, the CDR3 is TGTGCCAGCAGCATGGGCTTTGGGGAGGATACGCAGTATTTT. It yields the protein CASSMGFGEDTQYF. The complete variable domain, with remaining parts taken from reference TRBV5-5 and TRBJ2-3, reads DAGVTQSPTHLIKTRGQQVTLRCSPISGHKSVSWYQQVLGQGPQFIFQYYEKEERGRGNFPDRFSARQFPNYSSELNVNALLLGDSALYLCASSMGFGEDTQYFGPGTRLTVL.

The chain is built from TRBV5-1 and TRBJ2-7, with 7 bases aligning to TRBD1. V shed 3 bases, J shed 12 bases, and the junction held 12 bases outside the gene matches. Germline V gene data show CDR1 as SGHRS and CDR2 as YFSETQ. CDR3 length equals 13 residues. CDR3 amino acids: CASSSTGFGNRYV. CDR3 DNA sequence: TGCGCCAGCAGCTCGACAGGGTTTGGGAACCGGTACGTC.

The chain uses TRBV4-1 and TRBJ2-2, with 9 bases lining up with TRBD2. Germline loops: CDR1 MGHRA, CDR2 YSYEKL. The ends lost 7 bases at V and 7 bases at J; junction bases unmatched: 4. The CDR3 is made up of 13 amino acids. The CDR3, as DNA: TGCGCCAGCACCCGCGGGGGGGGCGGGGAGCTGTTTTTT. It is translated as CASTRGGGGELFF.

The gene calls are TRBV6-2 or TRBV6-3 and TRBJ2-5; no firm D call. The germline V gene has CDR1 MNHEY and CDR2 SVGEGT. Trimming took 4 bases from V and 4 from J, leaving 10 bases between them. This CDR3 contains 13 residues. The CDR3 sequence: CASSSFWRETQYF. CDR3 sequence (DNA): TGTGCCAGCAGTTCCTTCTGGCGAGAGACCCAGTACTTC.

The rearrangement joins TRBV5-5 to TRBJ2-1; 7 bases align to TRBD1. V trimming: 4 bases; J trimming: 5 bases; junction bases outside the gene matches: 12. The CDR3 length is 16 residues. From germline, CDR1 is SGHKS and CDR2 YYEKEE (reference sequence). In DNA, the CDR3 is TGTGCCAGCAGCGTTTATGTGACAGGGTACGACAATGAGCAGTTCTTC. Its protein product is CASSVYVTGYDNEQFF.

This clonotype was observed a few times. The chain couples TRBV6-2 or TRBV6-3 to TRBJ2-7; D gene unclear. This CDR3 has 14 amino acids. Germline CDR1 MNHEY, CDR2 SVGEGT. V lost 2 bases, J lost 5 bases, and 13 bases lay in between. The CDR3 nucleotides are TGTGCCAGCAGTTACCGGAGCAGGATCCACGAGCAGTACGTC. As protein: CASSYRSRIHEQYV.

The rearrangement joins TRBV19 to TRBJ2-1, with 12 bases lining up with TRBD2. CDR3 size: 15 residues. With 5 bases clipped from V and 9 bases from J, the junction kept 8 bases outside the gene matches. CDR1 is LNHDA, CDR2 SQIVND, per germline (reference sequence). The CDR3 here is CASSPTSGGGGEQFF. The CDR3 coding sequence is TGTGCCAGTAGTCCGACTAGCGGGGGAGGGGGTGAGCAGTTCTTC.